Listed below are T cell receptor beta chains from one sample, sequenced in a study of cytomegalovirus exposure and HLA in healthy donors. The method was immunoSEQ multiplex PCR; TCRdb's version includes in-frame clones alone and lacks a portion of them. This sample has roughly 180,000 clones, with less than 90% found just once. Source material: PBMCs. The receptors were sampled from a man in his thirties or forties in good health and CMV-seronegative. CDR3s leave out the opening cysteine and the closing phenylalanine or tryptophan. The D gene is left open where the match is weak.

cdr3_aa d_call v_call
ASRQRPGDGYGYT NA TRBV7-8
AWSRGTSGSRYEQY TRBD2 TRBV30
ASSPRGAGGTDTQY NA TRBV9
ASSVGDRGGEKLF TRBD1 TRBV9
ASSTGGGITNEKLF TRBD1 TRBV9
ASSSGLAGTYEQY TRBD2 TRBV11-2
ATKEQGPSSYEQY NA TRBV19
ASSYPDRDVT TRBD1 TRBV6-5
ATSREQGPYEQY NA TRBV15
ASSTEDYSPLH NA TRBV9
ASSYNRGGEQY TRBD1 TRBV27
SVDRGRETQY TRBD1 TRBV29-1
ASSYLRQGWHEQY TRBD1 TRBV6-5
ASSYSGANVLT NA TRBV6-1
ASSLQGNYGYT NA TRBV14
ASSLYETTSEQF NA TRBV5-6
TVANTGGGTDTQY TRBD1 TRBV29-1
ASSQGGGSDYEQY TRBD2 TRBV16
ASRRSAKHYGYT NA TRBV28
ASSIGGVEGGWNSPLH NA TRBV19
ARSPQATSGGAPETQY TRBD2 TRBV5-3
ASSRVSGNTEAF NA TRBV14
ASSVMTGGTDTQY TRBD1 TRBV6-1
ASERSGGKETQY TRBD2 TRBV5-1
ASSFLHSNQPQH NA TRBV5-8
ASSEDTGVYGYT NA TRBV10-2
ASRSPGTANTGELF TRBD1 TRBV6-6
ASSLGTSGSNTGELF TRBD2 TRBV7-3
ASSPKDRNQETQY TRBD1 TRBV14
ASSSETSGSYEQY TRBD2 TRBV7-6
SVADRGLIGELF TRBD1 TRBV29-1
ASSLETGANTGELF TRBD1 TRBV7-6